The 11 T cell receptor beta chains in this list originate from one sample, sequenced in a study of OX40 agonist ivuxolimab in advanced cancers. Library method: the immunoSEQ multiplex PCR assay. Drawn from immuneACCESS, this table holds only the in-frame rearrangements with V and J called that TCRdb kept. Clones are partly lost; checked studies trace under half to an unresolved V gene and leave the rest unexplained. This sample is represented by tens of thousands of clones; roughly 80% of them were singletons. The top ten clones comprise roughly 4.5% of the sample. The material sequenced was CD4+ or CD8+ T cells sorted from blood, taken in a trial of the OX40 agonist ivuxolimab. Receptors were obtained from an adult with an advanced solid tumor such as melanoma, head and neck, liver or kidney cancer.

About this clone: Distinct nucleotide sequences in the sample also encode this CDR3. The V and J genes are TRBV7-3 and TRBJ2-1; 7 positions match TRBD1. Germline CDR1 and CDR2: SGHTA and FQGTGA. V shed 9 bases and J 8 bases; nucleotides not matched to a gene: 4. CDR3 length: 11 residues. The CDR3 DNA reads TGTGCCAGTTCTCAGGGGGATGAGCAGTTCTTC. This gives the protein CASSQGDEQFF. Looking up the rest from reference TRBV7-3 and TRBJ2-1 gives the full variable domain: GAGVSQTPSNKVTEKGKYVELRCDPISGHTALYWYRQSLGQGPEFLIYFQGTGAADDSGLPNDRFFAVRPEGSVSTLKIQRTERGDSAVYLCASSQGDEQFFGPGTRLTVL.

The rearrangement joins TRBV6-6 to TRBJ1-1; 7 nucleotides match TRBD1. This CDR3 contains 14 residues. CDR1 MNHNY and CDR2 SVGAGI come from the germline V gene (reference sequence). V shed 6 bases and J 2 bases; nucleotides not matched to a gene: 6. In DNA form, the CDR3 reads TGTGCCAGCAGACAGGGACAGCCTAACACTGAAGCTTTCTTT. Its translation is CASRQGQPNTEAFF.

The J gene is TRBJ1-2, the V gene TRBV18; D possibly corresponds to TRBD1 (5 bases). Trimming removed 5 bases from V and 0 bases from J, with 13 bases in between. The V gene's germline CDR1 is KGHSH and CDR2 LQKENI. CDR3 size: 15 residues. The CDR3 region is CASSSGGFANYGYTF. The CDR3 nucleotides read TGTGCCAGCTCATCGGGGGGTTTTGCTAACTATGGCTACACCTTC.

This chain uses TRBV10-3 with TRBJ2-1, with 7 bases that match TRBD2. This CDR3 is 12 amino acids long. J gave up 8 bases and V 11 bases, and 9 bases lay outside the gene matches. CDR1 and CDR2 (germline): ENHRY, SYGVKD. DNA for the CDR3: TGTGCCGGACGCGGGAGCGGGGATGAGCAGTTCTTC. Protein product: CAGRGSGDEQFF.

This chain joins TRBV12-5 and TRBJ1-2; D remains unclear. The CDR3 is made up of 14 amino acids. From germline, CDR1 is LGHNT and CDR2 FRNRAP. Trimming shortened V by 2 bases and J by 4 bases, and 11 bases separated the two germline ends. CDR3 nucleotides: TGTGCTAGTGGTTTGCCCCACAGATCCTATGGCTACACCTTC. Translation: CASGLPHRSYGYTF.

This sequence joins TRBV27 and TRBJ2-1, with D unresolved. CDR1 and CDR2 (germline): MNHEY, SMNVEV (reference sequence). The CDR3 consists of 14 residues. Trimming took 7 bases from V and 3 from J, leaving 13 bases between them. This CDR3 reads CASKRLESYNEQFF. The CDR3 DNA is TGTGCCAGCAAACGATTAGAGAGCTACAATGAGCAGTTCTTC.

To note about this clone: Other DNA sequences of this sample code for an identical CDR3. The genes are TRBV10-3 and TRBJ2-7; D is perhaps TRBD2 (5 bases). V was trimmed by 4 bases and J by 6 bases, leaving 7 bases between them. CDR1 ENHRY and CDR2 SYGVKD come from the germline V gene. The CDR3 runs 11 residues. The CDR3 nucleotides read TGTGCCATCAGTGGAGGGTCCGAGCAGTACTTC. As protein: CAISGGSEQYF.

As for this clone: The junction departs from germline at one end; a sequencing error may be responsible. V gene TRBV19 combines with J gene TRBJ2-7; D is unresolved. This CDR3 comprises 12 residues. Germline loops: CDR1 LNHDA, CDR2 SQIVND (reference sequence). The CDR3 protein is CATSSSTYGQYF. The DNA of the CDR3 is TGTGCCACCTCTTCCTCCACCTACGGGCAGTACTTC.

The chain uses TRBV9 and TRBJ1-4, with 8 bases identical to TRBD1. This CDR3 is 15 amino acids long. Per germline, CDR1 SGDLS and CDR2 YYNGEE. Unmatched junction bases numbered 8, after V lost 2 bases and J lost 8 bases. The CDR3: CASSVNRGIKEKLFF. The CDR3 region has the DNA TGTGCCAGCAGCGTCAACAGGGGGATAAAAGAAAAACTGTTTTTT.

The chain is built from TRBV4-2 and TRBJ2-1; maybe TRBD2 (6 bases). Germline V CDR1 and CDR2: LGHNA, YNFKEQ. This CDR3 has 16 residues. The V end lost 0 bases, the J end lost 5 bases, and 14 bases lay between the germline ends. CDR3 nucleotides: TGTGCCAGCAGCCAAGATTTGAGACTAGTGAACAATGAGCAGTTCTTC. It codes for CASSQDLRLVNNEQFF.

As regards this clone: A junction end diverges from the germline sequence, so it may reflect a read error. V and J are TRBV27 and TRBJ2-3, with TRBD2 as a possible D gene (5 bases). The CDR3 spans 16 residues. Germline CDR1 and CDR2: MNHEY and SMNVEV (reference sequence). The CDR3 here is CASSLGGGYSTDTQYF. As DNA, the CDR3 is TGTGCCAGCAGTTTAGGCGGAGGTTACAGCACGGATACGCAGTATTTT.